Sequencing of this T cell receptor beta chain was carried out in a study of cytomegalovirus exposure and HLA in healthy donors. Study results and limitations: Most TCR sequences were seen very rarely across donors, but some public TCRs occurred in many. What was likely a sequencing artifact was a cluster of highly shared sequence variants.

Regarding this clone: Its cognate antigen is unknown.

This CDR3 comprises 15 residues. The V end was cut by 5 bases, the J end by 4 bases, with 17 bases between. Germline CDR1 is LNHDA and CDR2 is SQIVND (reference sequence). PCR primers comprised 60 Vbeta and 13 Jbeta primers. Assay used: immunoSEQ multiplex PCR; TCRdb lists only in-frame clones, some missing. The sample lists about 160,000 clones, 80% occurring once. V usage is TRBV19 and J usage is TRBJ1-1, with D possibly TRBD1 on 6 matching bases. The specimen was PBMCs. The TCR was taken from a woman aged 45-59 years in good health and CMV-seropositive. CDR3 loop: CASSAQGRAGTEAFF. The DNA of the CDR3 is TGTGCCAGTAGTGCGCAGGGGCGCGCGGGCACTGAAGCTTTCTTT. The whole variable domain, remainder taken from reference TRBV19 and TRBJ1-1, is DGGITQSPKYLFRKEGQNVTLSCEQNLNHDAMYWYRQDPGQGLRLIYYSQIVNDFQKGDIAEGYSVSREKKESFPLTVTSAQKNPTAFYLCASSAQGRAGTEAFFGQGTRLTVV.